This is a list of T cell receptor beta chains from one sample in a study of shared clonotypes between healthy human individuals. Only in-frame clones appear in the TCRdb table, and some are missing; sequencing was by immunoSEQ multiplex PCR. Of some 2,400,000 clones in the sample, approximately 94% were seen once. Sequencing was carried out using naive CD4+ T cells sorted from blood. Source of these receptors: a man aged 18 to 30 in good health. CDR3s include the opening cysteine and the closing phenylalanine or tryptophan. D genes are given only for firm matches. Not every row has a clone size; where given, it reads once, few, many or a size class.

V	J	size	D	CDR3	DNA
TRBV11-3	TRBJ1-1	.	.	CASSAEGKTEAFF	TGTGCCAGCAGCGCCGAGGGCAAAACTGAAGCTTTCTTT
TRBV5-1	TRBJ2-1	once	TRBD2	CASSLALAGRGNEQFF	TGCGCCAGCAGCTTGGCACTAGCGGGACGGGGCAATGAGCAGTTCTTC
TRBV28	TRBJ1-1	.	TRBD1	CASSSLLRGSEAFF	TGTGCCAGCAGTTCGTTACTCAGGGGGTCTGAAGCTTTCTTT
TRBV7-2	TRBJ2-2	.	.	CASSKMGSNTGELFF	TGTGCCAGCAGCAAGATGGGATCGAACACCGGGGAGCTGTTTTTT
TRBV27	TRBJ1-3	.	TRBD1	CASSRTGAGNTIYF	TGTGCCAGCAGCCGTACAGGGGCTGGAAACACCATATATTTT
TRBV27	TRBJ2-2	.	TRBD1	CASGWTGGTGELFF	TGTGCCAGCGGATGGACAGGGGGCACCGGGGAGCTGTTTTTT
TRBV6-5	TRBJ2-7	.	.	CASSSGTVYEQYF	TGTGCCAGCAGCTCCGGGACTGTCTACGAGCAGTACTTC
TRBV30	TRBJ1-1	.	.	CAWIKQGNTEAFF	TGTGCCTGGATCAAACAGGGGAACACTGAAGCTTTCTTT
TRBV7-9	TRBJ2-5	.	.	CASSLEEFAGHQETQYF	TGTGCCAGCAGCTTAGAAGAATTCGCGGGCCATCAAGAGACCCAGTACTTC
TRBV6-5	TRBJ1-2	.	TRBD1	CASTGSQGAGYTF	TGTGCCAGCACCGGATCACAGGGGGCTGGCTACACCTTC
TRBV6-1	TRBJ1-2	.	.	CASSPLTGPYGYTF	TGTGCCAGCAGTCCATTGACAGGACCCTATGGCTACACCTTC
TRBV7-9	TRBJ2-7	.	TRBD1	CASSPREGQGRYEQYF	TGTGCCAGCAGCCCCCGTGAGGGACAGGGGAGATACGAGCAGTACTTC
TRBV7-6	TRBJ2-2	.	.	CASSLDSGSGTGELFF	TGTGCCAGCAGCTTAGACTCCGGGAGTGGAACCGGGGAGCTGTTTTTT
TRBV12-1	TRBJ2-5	.	.	CASSFVGEAGVDRETQYF	TGTGCCAGCAGCTTTGTTGGGGAAGCAGGTGTGGATCGGGAGACCCAGTACTTC
TRBV11-3	TRBJ2-7	.	.	CASSSGLEREQYF	TGTGCCAGCAGCTCCGGGCTAGAGAGGGAGCAGTACTTC
TRBV11-2	TRBJ2-1	.	.	CASSLDGLGLKGTLKQFF	TGTGCCAGCAGCTTAGATGGCCTGGGCCTTAAAGGGACTCTGAAGCAGTTCTTC
TRBV19	TRBJ2-3	.	.	CASSTVFTTDTQYF	TGTGCCAGTAGTACCGTTTTTACAACAGATACGCAGTATTTT
TRBV27	TRBJ1-4	.	.	CASSPTRGGEKLFF	TGTGCCAGCAGTCCCACTCGGGGGGGTGAAAAACTGTTTTTT
TRBV2	TRBJ2-3	.	TRBD2	CASTGLVFQDTQYF	TGTGCCAGCACTGGACTAGTCTTTCAAGATACGCAGTATTTT
TRBV10-3	TRBJ2-7	.	TRBD1	CATMGQDTYEQYF	TGTGCCACTATGGGACAGGACACCTACGAGCAGTACTTC
TRBV7-2	TRBJ2-7	.	TRBD2	CATRLAGVYEQYF	TGTGCCACCCGACTAGCGGGAGTGTACGAGCAGTACTTC
TRBV30	TRBJ2-5	.	.	CAWSGDEANRGTQYF	TGTGCCTGGAGTGGGGACGAGGCAAACCGGGGGACCCAGTACTTC
TRBV29-1	TRBJ1-2	.	.	CSVKGRSGYTF	TGCAGCGTCAAGGGTAGAAGTGGCTACACCTTC
TRBV25-1	TRBJ2-5	.	TRBD1	CASSEWGQGAQETQYF	TGTGCCAGCAGTGAATGGGGGCAGGGGGCCCAAGAGACCCAGTACTTC
TRBV4-2	TRBJ1-3	.	.	CASSQERTAGNTIYF	TGTGCCAGCAGCCAAGAGCGGACCGCAGGAAACACCATATATTTT
TRBV6-1	TRBJ2-7	once	.	CASSEVGSGRRSSYEQYF	TGTGCCAGCAGTGAAGTCGGTAGCGGCAGGAGATCCTCCTACGAGCAGTACTTC
TRBV5-1	TRBJ1-3	.	TRBD1	CASSPRQGASSGNTIYF	TGCGCCAGCAGCCCAAGACAGGGGGCGAGCTCTGGAAACACCATATATTTT
TRBV28	TRBJ2-7	.	TRBD1	CASVVGQQYEQYF	TGTGCCAGCGTTGTGGGACAGCAGTACGAGCAGTACTTC
TRBV7-3	TRBJ2-1	.	.	CASSLNSLVGNEQFF	TGTGCCAGCAGCTTAAACAGCCTAGTTGGCAATGAGCAGTTCTTC
TRBV9	TRBJ2-3	.	.	CASSVDLDTDTQYF	TGTGCCAGCAGCGTAGACCTAGATACAGATACGCAGTATTTT
TRBV5-4	TRBJ2-7	.	TRBD2	CASSPSGRSSYEQYF	TGTGCCAGCAGCCCAAGCGGGAGAAGCTCCTACGAGCAGTACTTC
TRBV6-6	TRBJ2-7	.	TRBD2	CASSYARAGAYEQYF	TGTGCCAGCAGTTACGCCCGAGCGGGGGCCTACGAGCAGTACTTC
TRBV29-1	TRBJ2-7	.	TRBD1	CSCSGTGYYEQYF	TGCAGCTGTTCCGGGACAGGGTACTACGAGCAGTACTTC
TRBV2	TRBJ1-1	.	.	CASSEGPGSNTEAFF	TGTGCCAGCAGTGAAGGTCCGGGCTCGAACACTGAAGCTTTCTTT
TRBV30	TRBJ1-2	.	TRBD1	CAWSNGQGAYGYTF	TGTGCCTGGAGTAATGGACAGGGGGCTTATGGCTACACCTTC
TRBV4-1	TRBJ2-7	.	.	CASSHEGFCLSYEQYF	TGCGCCAGCAGCCATGAAGGGTTTTGTTTATCCTACGAGCAGTACTTC
TRBV6-6	TRBJ1-1	.	.	CASSYGEIGAFF	TGTGCCAGCAGTTACGGGGAAATTGGAGCTTTCTTT
TRBV6-6	TRBJ2-1	.	TRBD2	CASSYSGSGGANEQFF	TGTGCCAGCAGTTACTCAGGGAGCGGGGGGGCCAATGAGCAGTTCTTC
TRBV19	TRBJ1-2	.	.	CASSTLDTRDGYTF	TGTGCCAGTAGTACCTTAGACACCCGCGATGGCTACACCTTC
TRBV6-1	TRBJ2-7	.	TRBD2	CASRGVLAGGRVQYF	TGTGCCAGCAGAGGAGTACTAGCGGGAGGAAGGGTGCAGTACTTC
TRBV10-3	TRBJ2-2	.	.	CAISPGGPGELFF	TGTGCCATCAGTCCCGGGGGACCCGGGGAGCTGTTTTTT
TRBV6-4	TRBJ2-3	.	.	CASSDWGTDTQYF	TGTGCCAGCAGTGACTGGGGCACAGATACGCAGTATTTT
TRBV19	TRBJ1-2	.	TRBD1	CASSAGPQDRARGYGYTF	TGTGCCAGTAGTGCCGGGCCTCAGGACAGGGCTCGAGGATATGGCTACACCTTC
TRBV19	TRBJ1-6	.	.	CASSTTGLHSPLHF	TGTGCCAGTAGTACAACAGGGCTCCATTCACCCCTCCACTTT